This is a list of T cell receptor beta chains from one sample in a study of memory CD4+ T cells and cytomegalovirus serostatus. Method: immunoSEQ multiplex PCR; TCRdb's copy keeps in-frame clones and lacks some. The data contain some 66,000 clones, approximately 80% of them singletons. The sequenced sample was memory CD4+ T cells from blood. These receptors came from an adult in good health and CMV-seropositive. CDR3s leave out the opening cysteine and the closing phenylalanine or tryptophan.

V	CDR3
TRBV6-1	ASSEAGQGWDEQY
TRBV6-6	ASSLHPRNTEAF
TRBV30	AWTAPGGAGVGNEQF
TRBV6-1	ASRKTGANEKLF
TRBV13	ASSSQSFSGGTEAF
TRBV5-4	ASNQGTANYGYT
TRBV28	ASSSTTQGSYEQY
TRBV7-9	ASNSLGTGGNGYT
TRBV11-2	ASSLREGRNTEAF
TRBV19	AGVQGQGINYGYT
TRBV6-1	ASRGRTVSTDTQY
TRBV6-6	ASSYSDRGGYEQY
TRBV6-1	ASSTGQGSHEQY